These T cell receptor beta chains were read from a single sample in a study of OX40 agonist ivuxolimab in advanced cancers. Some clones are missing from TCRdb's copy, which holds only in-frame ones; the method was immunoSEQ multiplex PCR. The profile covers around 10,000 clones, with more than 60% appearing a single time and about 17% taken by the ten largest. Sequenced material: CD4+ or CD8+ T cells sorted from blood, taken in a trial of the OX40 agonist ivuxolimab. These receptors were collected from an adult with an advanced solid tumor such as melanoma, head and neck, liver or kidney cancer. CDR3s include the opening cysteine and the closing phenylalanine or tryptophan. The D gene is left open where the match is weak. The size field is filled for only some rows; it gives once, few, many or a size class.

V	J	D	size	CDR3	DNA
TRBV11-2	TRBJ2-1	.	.	CASSTRSGNNEQFF	TGTGCCAGCAGCACTCGTTCTGGGAACAATGAGCAGTTCTTC
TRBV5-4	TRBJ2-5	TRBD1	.	CASSATGPQETQYF	TGTGCCAGCAGCGCGACAGGGCCCCAAGAGACCCAGTACTTC
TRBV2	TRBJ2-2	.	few	CASTRAGINTGELFF	TGTGCCAGCACCCGAGCGGGTATAAACACCGGGGAGCTGTTTTTT
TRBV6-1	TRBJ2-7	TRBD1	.	CASSHEGTGPYEQYF	TGTGCCAGCAGCCACGAAGGGACAGGCCCCTACGAGCAGTACTTC
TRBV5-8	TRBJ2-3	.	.	CASSLITGWHTDTQYF	TGTGCCAGCAGCTTGATTACAGGGTGGCACACAGATACGCAGTATTTT
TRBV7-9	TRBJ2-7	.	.	CASSPNRRGPPYEQYF	TGTGCCAGCAGCCCAAACCGGCGGGGTCCCCCCTACGAGCAGTACTTC
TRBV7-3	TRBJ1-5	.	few	CASSFGPNQPQHF	TGTGCCAGCAGCTTCGGTCCCAATCAGCCCCAGCATTTT
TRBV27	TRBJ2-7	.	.	CASSSYYEQYF	TGTGCCAGCAGTTCTTACTACGAGCAGTACTTC
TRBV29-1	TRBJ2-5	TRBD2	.	CSVGERGGTQYF	TGCAGCGTTGGTGAGCGGGGGGGGACCCAGTACTTC
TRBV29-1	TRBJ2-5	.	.	CSVEGGELETQYF	TGCAGCGTTGAAGGGGGAGAGCTAGAGACCCAGTACTTC
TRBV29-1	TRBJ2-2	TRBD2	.	CSVPWGGLAGGGGAGELFF	TGCAGCGTCCCATGGGGGGGACTAGCGGGGGGCGGAGGGGCCGGGGAGCTGTTTTTT
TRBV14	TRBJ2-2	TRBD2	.	CASSQDFLAVHTGELFF	TGTGCCAGCAGCCAAGATTTCCTAGCGGTTCACACCGGGGAGCTGTTTTTT
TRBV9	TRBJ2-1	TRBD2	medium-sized	CASSSPAGGLDEQFF	TGTGCCAGCAGCTCCCCAGCGGGGGGGCTTGATGAGCAGTTCTTC
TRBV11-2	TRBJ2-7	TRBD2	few	CASSPWTSSYEQYF	TGTGCCAGCAGCCCATGGACTAGCAGTTACGAGCAGTACTTC
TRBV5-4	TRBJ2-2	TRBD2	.	CASSLGLAGGNTGELFF	TGTGCCAGCAGTCTCGGACTAGCGGGGGGAAACACCGGGGAGCTGTTTTTT
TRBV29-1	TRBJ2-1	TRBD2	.	CSVHFATSGPSEQFF	TGCAGCGTCCACTTTGCGACTAGCGGGCCCTCCGAGCAGTTCTTC
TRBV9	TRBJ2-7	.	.	CASSGGTAAGVEQYF	TGTGCCAGCAGCGGGGGGACCGCGGCGGGCGTCGAGCAGTACTTC
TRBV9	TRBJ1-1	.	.	CASSVAWENTEAFF	TGTGCCAGCAGCGTAGCTTGGGAAAACACTGAAGCTTTCTTT
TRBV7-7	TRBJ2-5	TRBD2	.	CASRNSGPPGETQYF	TGTGCTAGCAGGAATAGCGGGCCCCCAGGAGAGACCCAGTACTTC
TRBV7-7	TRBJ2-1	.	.	CASSSGPGNEQFF	TGTGCTAGCTCCTCGGGTCCGGGAAATGAGCAGTTCTTC
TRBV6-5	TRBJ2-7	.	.	CASFGGGAHSYEQYF	TGTGCCAGCTTCGGGGGCGGGGCCCACTCCTACGAGCAGTACTTC
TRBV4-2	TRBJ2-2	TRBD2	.	CASSQAQRESPGELFF	TGTGCCAGCAGCCAAGCTCAGCGGGAGAGCCCCGGGGAGCTGTTTTTT
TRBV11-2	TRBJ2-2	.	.	CASSFTGELFF	TGTGCCAGCAGCTTCACCGGGGAGCTGTTTTTT
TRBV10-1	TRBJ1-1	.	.	CASSGEGEVAEAFF	TGCGCCAGCAGTGGGGAAGGGGAGGTGGCTGAAGCTTTCTTT